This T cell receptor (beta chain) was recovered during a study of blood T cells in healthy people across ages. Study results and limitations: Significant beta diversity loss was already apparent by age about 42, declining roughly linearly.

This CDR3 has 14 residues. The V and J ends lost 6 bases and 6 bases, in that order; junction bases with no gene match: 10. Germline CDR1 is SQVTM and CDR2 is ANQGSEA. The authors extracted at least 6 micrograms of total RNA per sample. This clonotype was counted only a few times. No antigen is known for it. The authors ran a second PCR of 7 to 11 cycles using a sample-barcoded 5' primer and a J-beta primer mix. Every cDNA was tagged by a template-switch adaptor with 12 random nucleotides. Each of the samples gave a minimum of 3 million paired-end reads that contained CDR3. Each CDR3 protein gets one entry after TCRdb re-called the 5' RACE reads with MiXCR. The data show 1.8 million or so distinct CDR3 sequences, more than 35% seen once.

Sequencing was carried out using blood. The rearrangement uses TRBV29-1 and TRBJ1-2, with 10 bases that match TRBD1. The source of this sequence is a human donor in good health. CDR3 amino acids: CSVKWGQGKNGYTF. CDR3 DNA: TGCAGCGTCAAATGGGGACAGGGGAAGAATGGCTACACCTTC.